One sample yielded the 22 T cell receptor beta chains listed below, sequenced in a study of early T cells in non-severe SARS-CoV-2 infection. MiXCR, run by TCRdb on the 5' RACE reads, gives a single entry per CDR3 protein. The table has approximately 76,000 distinct CDR3 sequences, around 10% seen once. Source material: whole blood. The receptors were sampled from an adult who was a healthcare worker with PCR-confirmed SARS-CoV-2 infection or an uninfected control (not recorded which).

This clonotype was seen at least ten times. The V call is TRBV7-6, the J call TRBJ1-4, with D perhaps matching TRBD1 (5 bases). This CDR3 comprises 15 residues. V was cut by 5 bases and J by 7 bases, with 17 bases left in between. Germline V gives CDR1 SGHVS, CDR2 FNYEAQ. The CDR3 region is CASSAGRGGVEKLFF. The CDR3 DNA sequence: TGTGCCAGCAGCGCTGGGCGGGGCGGGGTTGAAAAACTGTTTTTT. The complete variable domain, with remaining parts taken from reference TRBV7-6 and TRBJ1-4, reads GAGVSQSPRYKVTKRGQDVALRCDPISGHVSLYWYRQALGQGPEFLTYFNYEAQQDKSGLPNDRFSAERPEGSISTLTIQRTEQRDSAMYRCASSAGRGGVEKLFFGSGTQLSVL.

Ten or more counts support this clonotype. The CDR3 bases are TGCGCCAGCAGCCAACCAGGGATTAGCGGGATCTACGAGCAGTACTTC. Translated: CASSQPGISGIYEQYF. The chain links TRBV4-1 to TRBJ2-7; TRBD2 matches 8 bases. The germline V gene has CDR1 MGHRA and CDR2 YSYEKL. The CDR3 totals 16 residues. V dropped 2 bases and J dropped 3; count of bases not matched to a gene: 9.

Only a few counts were recorded for this clonotype. This rearrangement joins TRBV10-3 to TRBJ1-1; D possibly corresponds to TRBD1 (5 bases). From germline, CDR1 is ENHRY and CDR2 SYGVKD. This CDR3 contains 13 residues. Trimming pared 5 bases from V and 0 bases from J, leaving 7 bases between. This chain's CDR3 is CAISQGMNTEAFF. DNA of the CDR3: TGTGCCATCAGTCAGGGAATGAACACTGAAGCTTTCTTT.

This sequence joins TRBV3-1 and TRBJ1-1; TRBD1 matches at 8 bases. The germline gives CDR1 LGHDT, CDR2 YNNKEL (reference sequence). The CDR3 totals 15 residues. Germline trimming cut 4 bases from V and 5 bases from J; bases unmatched to any gene: 9. The CDR3 DNA is TGTGCCAGCAGCCGAGAAAATACAGGGGGGACTGAAGCTTTCTTT. It yields the protein CASSRENTGGTEAFF.

The table lists this clonotype with many counts. This chain connects TRBV7-9 to TRBJ1-1, with a weak D call TRBD1 (6 bases). Between the trimmed V and J ends, which lost 5 bases and 3 bases, there was a span of 13 bases. Germline CDR1 SEHNR, CDR2 FQNEAQ (reference sequence). The CDR3 covers 14 residues. This CDR3 reads CASSLGGGDTEAFF. DNA of the CDR3: TGTGCCAGCAGCCTTGGAGGGGGGGACACTGAAGCTTTCTTT. Looking up the rest from reference TRBV7-9 and TRBJ1-1 gives the full variable domain: DTGVSQNPRHKITKRGQNVTFRCDPISEHNRLYWYRQTLGQGPEFLTYFQNEAQLEKSRLLSDRFSAERPKGSFSTLEIQRTEQGDSAMYLCASSLGGGDTEAFFGQGTRLTVV.

This chain joins TRBV7-6 and TRBJ1-2; D call uncertain. The CDR3 is 14 amino acids. Looked up from germline, CDR1 is SGHVS and CDR2 is FNYEAQ. Trimming removed 5 bases from V and 0 bases from J, with 10 bases in between. The CDR3 DNA sequence: TGTGCCAGCAGCCCGACGGAGTCTAACTATGGCTACACCTTC. This encodes CASSPTESNYGYTF.

This clonotype came up a few times. The genes are TRBV10-3 and TRBJ2-1; possible D gene TRBD1, 5 bases. Germline loops: CDR1 ENHRY, CDR2 SYGVKD. The CDR3 spans 12 residues. The V end lost 0 bases, the J end lost 10 bases, and 7 bases lay between the germline ends. Written as DNA, the CDR3 is TGTGCCATCAGTGAGTCGGGGCGGGAGCAGTTCTTC. Protein product: CAISESGREQFF.

Written as DNA, the CDR3 is TGTGCCAGCACCCCTGACAGGTTCTCCTACGAGCAGTACTTC. Its translation: CASTPDRFSYEQYF. The V gene is TRBV5-6, the J gene TRBJ2-7; possible D gene TRBD1, 6 bases. The CDR3 loop spans 14 amino acids. Deletions cut 6 bases from V and 0 bases from J, with 13 bases between. Germline-derived CDR1 and CDR2 are SGHDT and YYEEEE.

This clonotype was seen a handful of times. This chain links TRBV25-1 with TRBJ1-3; a weak D match, TRBD1 (5 bases). CDR1 is MGHDK, CDR2 SYGVNS, per germline. CDR3 size: 16 residues. V lost 1 base and J lost 0, with 10 bases in between. As DNA, the CDR3 is TGTGCCAGCAGTGAATTCGGGGGACTCTCTGGAAACACCATATATTTT. It is translated as CASSEFGGLSGNTIYF.

This clonotype has a count of ten or more. This sequence joins TRBV3-1 and TRBJ2-7, with D perhaps TRBD1 (6 bases). The CDR3 contains 13 residues. The germline V gene encodes CDR1 LGHDT and CDR2 YNNKEL (reference sequence). The V and J ends lost 1 base and 5 bases respectively, with 9 bases between them. The CDR3 reads CASSQARDNEQYF. Written as DNA, the CDR3 is TGTGCCAGCAGCCAAGCCAGGGACAACGAGCAGTACTTC.

The table lists this clonotype with a count of one. A read error may produce the germline difference seen at one junction end. The chain is built from TRBV3-1 and TRBJ2-7; 7 positions agree with TRBD1. The germline V gene has CDR1 LGHDT and CDR2 YNNKEL (reference sequence). The CDR3 totals 15 residues. CDR3: CASSQATGAGYEQHF. For the CDR3, the DNA is TGTGCCAGCAGCCAAGCTACAGGGGCAGGGTATGAGCAGCACTTC.

The chain employs TRBV7-9 and TRBJ1-6; D is unresolved. The V end lost 3 bases, the J end lost 0 bases, and 6 bases lay between the germline ends. The CDR3 runs to 15 residues. The germline gives CDR1 SEHNR, CDR2 FQNEAQ (reference sequence). As DNA, the CDR3 is TGTGCCAGCAGCTTGAGTGACTCCTATAATTCACCCCTCCACTTT. It yields the protein CASSLSDSYNSPLHF.

This clonotype occurred many times. The chain couples TRBV11-2 to TRBJ1-2; unclear D gene. This CDR3 has 15 amino acids. CDR1 is SGHAT, CDR2 FQNNGV, per germline. V was shortened by 5 bases and J by 4 bases, with 17 bases between the two germline ends. Here the CDR3 reads CASSVSREGSYGYTF. The CDR3 nucleotides read TGTGCCAGCAGCGTCAGTCGGGAGGGCTCCTATGGCTACACCTTC. The variable domain in full, completed from reference TRBV11-2 and TRBJ1-2, reads EAGVAQSPRYKIIEKRQSVAFWCNPISGHATLYWYQQILGQGPKLLIQFQNNGVVDDSQLPKDRFSAERLKGVDSTLKIQPAKLEDSAVYLCASSVSREGSYGYTFGSGTRLTVV.

In this sample, this clonotype turned up a few times. DNA for the CDR3: TGTGCCAGCAGTGATCTGGGGGGAGCCTACAATGAGCAGTTCTTC. Translating gives CASSDLGGAYNEQFF. The V call is TRBV2, the J call TRBJ2-1; D perhaps matches TRBD2 (6 bases). CDR1 is SNHLY, CDR2 FYNNEI, per germline. Trimming took 3 bases from V and 2 from J, leaving 11 bases between them. There are 15 residues in the CDR3.

This chain links TRBV7-9 with TRBJ2-1; D perhaps matches TRBD2 (6 bases). V dropped 3 bases and J dropped 8 bases, with 17 bases sitting between them. The CDR3 has 15 amino acids. The germline CDR1 and CDR2 sequences are SEHNR and FQNEAQ (reference sequence). The CDR3 DNA is TGTGCCAGCAGCTTTCGGGACTTCCCTGGCGATGAGCAGTTCTTC. Its translation is CASSFRDFPGDEQFF. Full variable domain (remainder filled in from reference TRBV7-9 and TRBJ2-1): DTGVSQNPRHKITKRGQNVTFRCDPISEHNRLYWYRQTLGQGPEFLTYFQNEAQLEKSRLLSDRFSAERPKGSFSTLEIQRTEQGDSAMYLCASSFRDFPGDEQFFGPGTRLTVL.

In this sample, this clonotype turned up a few times. The chain is built from TRBV18 and TRBJ2-3, with 9 bases fitting TRBD1. There are 15 residues in the CDR3. Per germline, CDR1 KGHSH and CDR2 LQKENI. V was pared by 1 base and J by 3 bases, with 2 bases of the junction left unmatched. CDR3 nucleotides: TGTGCCAGCTCACCACGGGACAGGGTAACAGATACGCAGTATTTT. Protein product: CASSPRDRVTDTQYF.

The chain couples TRBV14 to TRBJ2-3, with D maybe TRBD1 (6 bases). There are 15 residues in the CDR3. V lost 0 bases and J lost 7, with 14 bases in between. Germline V gives CDR1 SGHDN, CDR2 FVKESK. The CDR3 here is CASSQEGHNTHTQYF. The CDR3 nucleotides read TGTGCCAGCAGCCAAGAGGGACATAACACGCATACGCAGTATTTT.

The rearrangement links TRBV7-2 to TRBJ2-7, with no clear D. The CDR3 is 14 residues long. Trimming left V 5 bases short and J 2 bases short, with 13 bases between. Germline values: CDR1 SGHTA, CDR2 FQGNSA. The CDR3 DNA reads as TGTGCCAGCAGCCCCAGCCAGGCAGCCTACGAGCAGTACTTC. Its protein is CASSPSQAAYEQYF.

This clonotype was recorded a few times. V is TRBV7-8 and J is TRBJ1-5; 9 nucleotides line up with TRBD1. This CDR3 is built from 17 residues. Germline CDR1 reads SGHVS; CDR2 reads FQNEAQ. The V and J ends lost 5 bases and 3 bases, in that order; junction bases with no gene match: 11. The CDR3 coding sequence is TGTGCCAGCAGCCCAGGGGGACAGGGAGGCCCCAATCAGCCCCAGCATTTT. Its protein is CASSPGGQGGPNQPQHF.

This clonotype was counted many times. The gene calls are TRBV5-1 and TRBJ1-1, with 7 positions matching TRBD1. Trimming took 2 bases from V and 4 from J; bases not matched to a gene: 11. Per the germline V gene, CDR1 is SGHRS and CDR2 is YFSETQ. The CDR3 extends over 16 amino acids. The CDR3 is CASSFGGRQGGTEAFF. In DNA form, the CDR3 reads TGCGCCAGCAGCTTTGGAGGGAGACAGGGAGGCACTGAAGCTTTCTTT.

The chain has TRBV6-2 or TRBV6-3 and TRBJ1-4; D is uncertain. The CDR3 contains 15 residues. Trimming cost V 5 bases and J 8 bases, with 18 bases left between them. Germline V gene sequence: CDR1 MNHEY, CDR2 SVGEGT. The CDR3 bases are TGTGCCAGCAGTCGCCCGGACGGGCTGGGAGAAAAACTGTTTTTT. Amino acid sequence: CASSRPDGLGEKLFF.

The CDR3 nucleotides are TGTGCCAGCAGTTATGGGAATGCGGATACGCAGTATTTT. Translation gives CASSYGNADTQYF. The chain has TRBV27 and TRBJ2-3; no definite D call. Per germline, CDR1 MNHEY and CDR2 SMNVEV (reference sequence). CDR3 length equals 13 residues. Trimming pared 4 bases from V and 6 bases from J, leaving 11 bases between.